Reported below is one TCR beta chain. This CDR3 region has 16 residues. The V gene end was trimmed by 1 base and the J gene end by 5 bases; junction bases not matched to a gene: 9. The germline CDR1 and CDR2 sequences are SEHNR and FQNEAQ (reference sequence). How the authors handled the data: Reference gene primers were amplified, and this amplification served to estimate nucleated cell counts. Data came from immunoSEQ multiplex PCR; TCRdb stores just in-frame clones and leaves some out. That table supplies the V and J calls and clone size; D and trimming were determined from the DNA. The table records 200,000 to 300,000 clones, about 83% of them present only once. The entry originates in a study of blood T cell repertoires in COVID-19. Study overall: The origin of the acute and convalescent COVID-19 samples was the United States, Italy and Spain.

The chain links TRBV7-9 to TRBJ1-2, with 8 bases that match TRBD1. This sequence was found in a human donor in a cohort sampled during active COVID-19. What was sequenced was peripheral blood. The CDR3 region is CASSLGTTGGLYGYTF. The CDR3 coding sequence is TGTGCCAGCAGCTTAGGGACCACAGGGGGGTTATATGGCTACACCTTC.